The 10 T cell receptor beta chains in this list originate from one sample, sequenced in a study of blood T cell repertoires in COVID-19. Sequencing used immunoSEQ multiplex PCR; TCRdb keeps in-frame clones, though not all of them. Found here are roughly 230,000 clones, 65% to 90% of them singletons; the top ten hold around 6.8%. The sample taken for sequencing was peripheral blood. The source is a woman aged 50 to 60 with acute or convalescent COVID-19.

Here the CDR3 reads CASSLTPGTGDHGYTF. As DNA, the CDR3 is TGTGCCAGCAGCTTAACCCCCGGGACAGGGGATCATGGCTACACCTTC. V is TRBV7-3 and J is TRBJ1-2; 10 nucleotides line up with TRBD1. The CDR3 loop spans 16 amino acids. Germline V gene lookup returns CDR1 SGHTA and CDR2 FQGTGA. The V and J ends lost 0 bases and 6 bases, in that order; junction bases with no gene match: 7.

The gene calls are TRBV2 and TRBJ2-1; 9 bases are shared with TRBD1. Per the germline V gene, CDR1 is SNHLY and CDR2 is FYNNEI. Unmatched junction bases numbered 3, after V lost 6 bases and J lost 0 bases. This CDR3 spans 15 amino acids. CDR3 amino acids: CASRTDRGSYNEQFF. Here the CDR3 DNA reads TGTGCCAGCAGGACGGACAGGGGCTCCTACAATGAGCAGTTCTTC. Supplemented by reference TRBV2 and TRBJ2-1, the full variable domain reads EPEVTQTPSHQVTQMGQEVILRCVPISNHLYFYWYRQILGQKVEFLVSFYNNEISEKSEIFDDQFSVERPDGSNFTLKIRSTKLEDSAMYFCASRTDRGSYNEQFFGPGTRLTVL.

The gene calls are TRBV23-1 and TRBJ2-3, with TRBD1 matching over 9 bases. TRBV23-1 is classed as an ORF, of uncertain function. CDR3 size: 14 residues. V shed 6 bases and J 2 bases; nucleotides not matched to a gene: 3. Here the CDR3 reads CASRDRGYTDTQYF. DNA for the CDR3: TGCGCCAGCAGGGACAGGGGATACACAGATACGCAGTATTTT.

Notes on this clone: Within the sample, other DNA sequences also encode this same CDR3. The chain has TRBV6-5 and TRBJ1-2, with D maybe TRBD1 (5 bases). V shed 5 bases and J shed 1 base, with 8 bases lying between them. The CDR3 consists of 13 residues. CDR1 is MNHEY and CDR2 is SVGAGI in the germline V gene. In DNA, the CDR3 is TGTGCCAGCAGTCGGGGGGGTAACTATGGCTACACCTTC. Translating it yields CASSRGGNYGYTF.

V and J are TRBV2 and TRBJ1-5; a possible D gene is TRBD1 (5 bases). There are 13 residues in the CDR3. V lost 8 bases to trimming and J lost 10 bases, with 18 bases between them. The germline CDR1 and CDR2 sequences are SNHLY and FYNNEI. As DNA, the CDR3 is TGTGCCAGCGGAGGGGATAATTTAGCACCCCAGCATTTT. Translating gives CASGGDNLAPQHF.

In this sample, this clone turned up once. The chain employs TRBV3-1 (or the pseudogene TRBV3-2) and TRBJ2-1, with D unresolved. The CDR3 extends over 15 amino acids. The germline gives CDR1 LGHDT, CDR2 YNNKEL (reference sequence). V gave up 4 bases and J gave up 1 base, with 11 bases separating them. In DNA, the CDR3 is TGTGCCAGCAGCCCCTCTGCGGAGTCCTACAATGAGCAGTTCTTC. Translating it yields CASSPSAESYNEQFF.

The chain combines TRBV15 with TRBJ2-3, with 8 bases identical to TRBD2. Germline-derived CDR1 and CDR2 are LNHNV and YYDKDF (reference sequence). Trimming cost V 2 bases and J 4 bases; bases outside gene matches: 8. The CDR3 runs to 16 residues. The CDR3: CATSRKSAGGADTQYF. CDR3 DNA sequence: TGTGCCACCAGCAGAAAAAGCGCGGGGGGAGCAGATACGCAGTATTTT.

This rearrangement joins TRBV6-5 to TRBJ1-6; TRBD1 matches 7 bases. V trimming: 5 bases; J trimming: 9 bases; junction bases outside the gene matches: 7. CDR1 is MNHEY, CDR2 SVGAGI, per germline. The CDR3 has 14 residues. CDR3 loop: CASSNHRGPSPLHF. In DNA form, the CDR3 reads TGTGCCAGCAGTAATCACAGGGGCCCTTCACCCCTCCACTTT.

This clone was detected only a few times. The J gene is TRBJ1-5, the V gene TRBV6-2 or TRBV6-3; the match to TRBD1 covers 10 bases. J gave up 5 bases and V 6 bases, and 13 bases lay outside the gene matches. Per germline, CDR1 MNHEY and CDR2 SVGEGT. This CDR3 is 17 amino acids long. The CDR3 nucleotides read TGTGCCAGCAGCCCGTTCGGGACAGGGGACCTCCATCAGCCCCAGCATTTT. It encodes CASSPFGTGDLHQPQHF.

The genes are TRBV2 and TRBJ2-7; 9 bases are shared with TRBD2. The CDR3 has 13 amino acids. CDR1 SNHLY and CDR2 FYNNEI come from the germline V gene. V dropped 7 bases and J dropped 1; count of bases not matched to a gene: 2. The CDR3 spells CASTAGGSYEQYF. The DNA of the CDR3 is TGTGCCAGCACGGCGGGAGGGTCCTACGAGCAGTACTTC. Based on the CDR3 plus reference TRBV2 and TRBJ2-7, the full variable domain is EPEVTQTPSHQVTQMGQEVILRCVPISNHLYFYWYRQILGQKVEFLVSFYNNEISEKSEIFDDQFSVERPDGSNFTLKIRSTKLEDSAMYFCASTAGGSYEQYFGPGTRLTVT.